Presented here are 2 T cell receptor beta chains from one specimen sequenced in a study of human T cells and chemical hapten exposure (TCRdb year 2021). The label giving this sample's time point can be read as: pre-sensitization, week 0. Interpreted using the paper, the treatment or condition label stands for: therapeutic diphenylcyclopropenone sensitization with weekly scalp DPC. The protocol used for the library was RACE. These reads were obtained on a NextSeq 500. TCRdb reanalyzed the raw reads on its own, using fastp at Q25 for trimming and MiXCR for clone calling, and kept in-frame beta chains. Under each unique CDR3 protein, matching rows form one entry showing the most common genes and DNA. The sample contains over 30,000 distinct CDR3 sequences, 7.5% to 8% of them found a single time. Of the sample, over 1% falls within the top ten clones. The sequencing used whole blood, collected in connection with sensitization to the hapten diphenylcyclopropenone (DPC). The receptors here all came from a woman aged 50 to 60 with alopecia areata. Some clones in this sample may be carry-over from other donors' samples.

The CDR3: CASSLGGDSYEQYF. CDR3 bases: TGTGCCAGCAGTTTAGGAGGGGATTCCTACGAGCAGTACTTC. The chain carries TRBV12-3 or TRBV12-4 and TRBJ2-7; D may match TRBD1 or TRBD2 (5 bases each). Trimming stripped 1 base from V and 1 base from J, with 8 bases between. This CDR3 comprises 14 residues.

This sequence joins TRBV29-1 and TRBJ2-1, with D tentatively TRBD2 (6 bases). The CDR3 extends over 16 amino acids. V gave up 2 bases and J gave up 0 bases, with 14 bases separating them. Germline CDR1 and CDR2: SQVTM and ANQGSEA. In DNA form, the CDR3 reads TGCAGCGTTGAACCCCTTACTAGCTTCTCCTACAATGAGCAGTTCTTC. Residues: CSVEPLTSFSYNEQFF.